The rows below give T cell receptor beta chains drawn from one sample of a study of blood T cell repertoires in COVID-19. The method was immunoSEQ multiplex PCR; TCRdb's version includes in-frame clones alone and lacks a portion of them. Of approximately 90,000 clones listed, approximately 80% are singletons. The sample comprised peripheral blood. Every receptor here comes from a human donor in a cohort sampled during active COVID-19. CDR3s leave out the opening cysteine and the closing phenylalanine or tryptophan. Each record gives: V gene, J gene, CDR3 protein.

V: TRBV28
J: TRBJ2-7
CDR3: ASGPSGNYEQY

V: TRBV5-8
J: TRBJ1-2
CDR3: ASSFRVVKGYT

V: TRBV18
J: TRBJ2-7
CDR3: ASSPSAGSSYEQY

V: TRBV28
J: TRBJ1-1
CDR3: ASSRTGTGIIRGGFDTEAF

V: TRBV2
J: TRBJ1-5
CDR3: ASSASGGGQPQH

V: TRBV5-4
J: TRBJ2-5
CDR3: ASSRRTSGRARGETQY

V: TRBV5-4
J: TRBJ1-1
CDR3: ASSLDRFEAF

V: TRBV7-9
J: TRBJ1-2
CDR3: ASSPSSGGRGYGYT

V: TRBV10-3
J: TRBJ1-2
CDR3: AIRLGVEYGYT

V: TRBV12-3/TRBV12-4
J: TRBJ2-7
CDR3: ASSPRDRTRAY

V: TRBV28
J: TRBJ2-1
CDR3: ASSFPLAESSYNEQF